The next 32 T cell receptor beta chains were all read from a single sample in a study of T cell repertoires in cytomegalovirus infection. Their target antigens are unknown. TCRdb analysed the reads with MiXCR anew, one entry per CDR3 protein. This table has some 940,000 distinct CDR3 sequences, roughly 30% appearing once. This material consisted of cultured CD8+ T cells from PBMCs, taken from culture after CMV antigen stimulation. The receptors were sampled from a human donor in good health (CMV status not recorded). Some clones in this sample may be carry-over from other donors' samples.

This clonotype was observed a handful of times. The rearrangement uses TRBV15 and TRBJ2-7; TRBD1 or TRBD2 may be the D gene (7 bases each). Trimming removed 5 bases at V and 4 bases at J, with 18 bases between. The length of the CDR3 is 15 residues. Germline loops: CDR1 LNHNV, CDR2 YYDKDF (reference sequence). CDR3 protein: CATSPSGTELYEQYF. The CDR3 DNA reads TGTGCCACCAGCCCCAGCGGGACAGAATTATACGAGCAGTACTTC.

V and J are TRBV7-9 and TRBJ2-3; 8 nucleotides line up with TRBD2. The V gene end was trimmed by 5 bases and the J gene end by 4 bases; junction bases not matched to a gene: 11. Germline CDR1 is SEHNR and CDR2 is FQNEAQ (reference sequence). The CDR3 length is 16 residues. CDR3 bases: TGTGCCAGCAGCCCCCAGACTAGCGAGGATTCAGATACGCAGTATTTT. Its protein is CASSPQTSEDSDTQYF.

This clonotype occurred once. V gene TRBV27 combines with J gene TRBJ2-3; 16 nucleotides agree with TRBD2. V shed 4 bases, J shed 3 bases, and the junction held 10 bases outside the gene matches. There are 19 residues in the CDR3. Germline-derived CDR1 and CDR2 are MNHEY and SMNVEV (reference sequence). This CDR3 reads CASSSDGGLAGGRTDTQYF. DNA for the CDR3: TGTGCCAGCAGTTCAGACGGGGGACTAGCGGGGGGGAGAACAGATACGCAGTATTTT.

The sample holds many counts of this clonotype. The rearrangement uses TRBV7-2 and TRBJ2-3; 12 positions agree with TRBD2. Germline V gene lookup returns CDR1 SGHTA and CDR2 FQGNSA. This CDR3 comprises 16 residues. V was pared by 5 bases and J by 3 bases, with 6 bases of the junction left unmatched. CDR3 region: CASSEQLAGGTDTQYF. CDR3 DNA sequence: TGTGCCAGCAGCGAACAACTAGCGGGGGGTACAGATACGCAGTATTTT.

This clonotype came up a few times. V usage is TRBV29-1 and J usage is TRBJ2-1, with 9 nucleotides matching TRBD1. In germline, CDR1 is SQVTM, CDR2 ANQGSEA. Trimming at V came to 8 bases and at J to 6 bases, leaving 5 bases not matched to a gene. CDR3 size: 12 residues. CDR3 coding DNA: TGCAGCTTCTGGACAGGGGTCAATGAGCAGTTCTTC. It is translated as CSFWTGVNEQFF.

The V and J genes are TRBV20-1 and TRBJ2-1; D possibly corresponds to TRBD2 (6 bases). Trimming stripped 0 bases from V and 12 bases from J, with 6 bases between. The CDR3 length is 10 residues. CDR1 and CDR2 from the germline V gene are DFQATT and SNEGSKA (reference sequence). The CDR3 DNA follows: TGCAGTGCTAGAGAGGGGGGGCAGTTCTTC. As protein: CSAREGGQFF.

The CDR3 spells CASSRDRASGANVLTF. The CDR3 bases are TGTGCCAGCAGTCGCGACAGGGCATCTGGGGCCAACGTCCTGACTTTC. The chain employs TRBV12-3 or TRBV12-4 and TRBJ2-6; 7 nucleotides line up with TRBD1. This CDR3 spans 16 amino acids. The junction had 5 bases not matched to a gene; V was cut back by 5 bases and J by 1 base.

This clonotype has a count of ten or more. The rearrangement joins TRBV7-6 to TRBJ2-1; tentative D call: TRBD1 (6 bases). V dropped 2 bases and J dropped 4 bases, with 12 bases sitting between them. The CDR3 loop spans 15 amino acids. Germline-derived CDR1 and CDR2 are SGHVS and FNYEAQ. The DNA for the CDR3 is TGTGCCAGCAGCTTATTTCCAGGGGAATACAATGAGCAGTTCTTC. It translates to CASSLFPGEYNEQFF.

This clonotype turned up a few times. The chain has TRBV27 and TRBJ1-2; D is possibly TRBD1 (5 bases). This CDR3 is built from 15 residues. V was clipped by 6 bases and J by 0 bases, with 14 bases between them. CDR1 is MNHEY and CDR2 is SMNVEV in the germline V gene (reference sequence). The CDR3 nucleotides read TGTGCCAGCAGAACCGGGACCGAAGCTAACTATGGCTACACCTTC. Protein product: CASRTGTEANYGYTF.

The rearrangement links TRBV6-1 to TRBJ1-6, with D tentatively TRBD1 (5 bases). The CDR3 contains 14 residues. The germline V and J ends were trimmed by 6 bases and 5 bases, with 11 bases remaining between them. Germline values: CDR1 MNHNS, CDR2 SASEGT. The CDR3 DNA reads TGTGCCAGCAGGTGGACGGGGGATAATTCACCCCTCCACTTT. This translates into CASRWTGDNSPLHF.

This clonotype has just a few counts. V and J are TRBV11-2 and TRBJ2-4; perhaps TRBD2 as D (5 bases). The V end lost 7 bases, the J end lost 9 bases, and 10 bases lay between the germline ends. The CDR3 covers 11 residues. The V gene's germline CDR1 is SGHAT and CDR2 FQNNGV. CDR3 residues: CASMEVGIQYF. For the CDR3, the DNA is TGTGCCAGCATGGAGGTTGGCATTCAGTACTTC. The full variable domain, in which reference TRBV11-2 and TRBJ2-4 provide the parts outside the CDR3, is EAGVAQSPRYKIIEKRQSVAFWCNPISGHATLYWYQQILGQGPKLLIQFQNNGVVDDSQLPKDRFSAERLKGVDSTLKIQPAKLEDSAVYLCASMEVGIQYFGAGTRLSVL.

Ten or more counts support this clonotype. The chain links TRBV7-8 to TRBJ1-4; D remains unclear. Looked up from germline, CDR1 is SGHVS and CDR2 is FQNEAQ. Trimming shortened V by 1 base and J by 0 bases, and 9 bases separated the two germline ends. CDR3 length: 16 residues. As DNA, the CDR3 is TGTGCCAGCAGCTTAGAAGGGCCTGCAACTAATGAAAAACTGTTTTTT. Protein product: CASSLEGPATNEKLFF.

The rearrangement uses TRBV4-3 and TRBJ2-1; the match to TRBD2 covers 15 bases. With V trimmed by 3 bases and J by 8 bases, 2 bases remained unmatched. Looked up from germline, CDR1 is LGHNA and CDR2 is YSLEER. The CDR3 has 15 residues. For the CDR3, the DNA is TGCGCCAGCAGCCACGGACTAGCGGGGGGGGATGAGCAGTTCTTC. Protein product: CASSHGLAGGDEQFF.

This clonotype was counted a few times. V is TRBV6-2 or TRBV6-3 and J is TRBJ1-1; no firm D call. V lost 2 bases to trimming and J lost 1 base, with 8 bases between them. Germline V gene lookup returns CDR1 MNHEY and CDR2 SVGEGT. The CDR3 length is 14 residues. CDR3 DNA: TGTGCCAGCAGTTACCTATTGGGGAACACTGAAGCTTTCTTT. Its translation is CASSYLLGNTEAFF.

J is TRBJ2-1 and V is TRBV19; D unclear. The V gene lost 3 bases and the J gene lost 8 bases, with 14 bases spanning the gap. This CDR3 spans 14 amino acids. In germline, CDR1 is LNHDA, CDR2 SQIVND (reference sequence). The CDR3 here is CASSIERRDYEQFF. CDR3 DNA: TGTGCCAGTAGTATCGAGAGAAGAGATTATGAGCAGTTCTTC.

The chain uses TRBV27 and TRBJ2-2; 7 bases align to TRBD2. This CDR3 is built from 15 residues. Germline CDR1 MNHEY, CDR2 SMNVEV (reference sequence). With V trimmed by 3 bases and J by 5 bases, 6 bases remained unmatched. The CDR3 loop is CASSFSWGGTGELFF. The CDR3 DNA sequence: TGTGCCAGCAGTTTTTCCTGGGGGGGGACCGGGGAGCTGTTTTTT.

The CDR3 loop is CASSYERRGGNQPQHF. The CDR3 region has the DNA TGTGCCAGCAGCTACGAACGGAGAGGCGGCAATCAGCCCCAGCATTTT. The chain recombines TRBV7-8 with TRBJ1-5; D call uncertain. Germline assignment: CDR1 SGHVS and CDR2 FQNEAQ. The CDR3 has 16 residues. V dropped 4 bases and J dropped 2 bases, with 15 bases sitting between them. The whole variable domain, remainder taken from reference TRBV7-8 and TRBJ1-5, is GAGVSQSPRYKVAKRGQDVALRCDPISGHVSLFWYQQALGQGPEFLTYFQNEAQLDKSGLPSDRFFAERPEGSVSTLKIQRTQQEDSAVYLCASSYERRGGNQPQHFGDGTRLSIL.

The chain employs TRBV9 and TRBJ1-1; D gene unclear. Germline V gene lookup returns CDR1 SGDLS and CDR2 YYNGEE. Trimming shortened V by 3 bases and J by 6 bases, and 15 bases separated the two germline ends. This CDR3 spans 14 amino acids. The CDR3 loop reads CASSGSKGYSEAFF. The CDR3 region has the DNA TGTGCCAGCAGCGGATCCAAAGGGTATTCTGAAGCTTTCTTT.

There are a few counts of this clonotype. V usage is TRBV6-6 and J usage is TRBJ2-7, with a tentative D call TRBD2 (5 bases). Looked up from germline, CDR1 is MNHNY and CDR2 is SVGAGI (reference sequence). V dropped 0 bases and J dropped 4 bases, with 25 bases sitting between them. There are 19 residues in the CDR3. CDR3 nucleotides: TGTGCCAGCAGTTACTCGAGTCTAGGAGGATCCCTCAGCGATTACGAGCAGTACTTC. Translated: CASSYSSLGGSLSDYEQYF.

This rearrangement joins TRBV28 to TRBJ1-1; tentative D call: TRBD1 (6 bases). Trimming took off 8 bases at V and 4 bases at J, with 26 bases between the two ends. Germline V gene lookup returns CDR1 MDHEN and CDR2 SYDVKM. The CDR3 totals 17 residues. This chain's CDR3 is CASLTGTLRTGTTEAFF. The DNA of the CDR3 is TGTGCCAGCCTCACCGGGACACTAAGGACCGGAACCACTGAAGCTTTCTTT.

By frequency in the sample, this clonotype is medium-sized. The V and J genes are TRBV27 and TRBJ1-2, with TRBD1 matching 7 bases. The CDR3 loop spans 15 amino acids. Germline V gives CDR1 MNHEY, CDR2 SMNVEV (reference sequence). V lost 3 bases to trimming and J lost 5 bases; unmatched junction nucleotides: 9. This chain's CDR3 is CASSFSVGGSYGYTF. CDR3 DNA sequence: TGTGCCAGCAGTTTTTCAGTAGGGGGCTCATATGGCTACACCTTC.

The chain has TRBV6-5 and TRBJ1-2, with D possibly being TRBD1 (5 bases). Germline CDR1 MNHEY, CDR2 SVGAGI. The CDR3 has 17 amino acids. V lost 5 bases to trimming and J lost 3 bases, with 22 bases between them. The CDR3 DNA follows: TGTGCCAGCAGTACGCGCGGAGTCGTCTGGGGGTACTATGGCTACACCTTC. It specifies CASSTRGVVWGYYGYTF.

The rearrangement uses TRBV27 and TRBJ1-2; TRBD1 matches 10 bases. CDR3 length: 17 residues. The J segment lost 8 bases and the V segment lost 5 bases, leaving 17 bases of the junction unmatched. Per the germline V gene, CDR1 is MNHEY and CDR2 is SMNVEV (reference sequence). CDR3 amino acids: CASSPRQGALSTRGYTF. The CDR3 nucleotides read TGTGCCAGCAGTCCCAGACAGGGGGCTTTATCTACACGGGGCTACACCTTC.

This chain uses TRBV20-1 with TRBJ1-1; D remains ambiguous. The V gene lost 0 bases and the J gene lost 3 bases, with 11 bases spanning the gap. The CDR3 has 14 amino acids. Germline assignment: CDR1 DFQATT and CDR2 SNEGSKA (reference sequence). The CDR3 bases are TGCAGTGCTAGAGATCAAATAACGGACACTGAAGCTTTCTTT. Translation gives CSARDQITDTEAFF.

The chain uses TRBV12-3 or TRBV12-4 and TRBJ2-7, with 10 bases matching TRBD2. The junction had 18 bases not matched to a gene; V was cut back by 4 bases and J by 6 bases. The CDR3 runs 18 residues. CDR3 DNA sequence: TGTGCCAGCAGTTCCGGACTAGCGGAGGGCCTGATCCCATTCGAGCAGTACGTC. It translates to CASSSGLAEGLIPFEQYV.

V and J are TRBV19 and TRBJ2-2; D gene uncertain. V was shortened by 3 bases and J by 7 bases, with 12 bases between the two germline ends. The CDR3 is 14 amino acids. Germline V gene lookup returns CDR1 LNHDA and CDR2 SQIVND (reference sequence). The CDR3 bases are TGTGCCAGTAGTATTATAAGGACGGGCGGGGAGCTGTTTTTT. Translated: CASSIIRTGGELFF.

The chain combines TRBV27 with TRBJ1-2, with D tentatively TRBD1 (5 bases). Germline V gene sequence: CDR1 MNHEY, CDR2 SMNVEV (reference sequence). This CDR3 is 16 amino acids long. The V gene lost 9 bases and the J gene lost 0 bases, with 20 bases spanning the gap. The CDR3 reads CASSNRGAGPNYGYTF. The CDR3 DNA reads TGTGCCAGTAGCAACCGCGGGGCAGGTCCTAACTATGGCTACACCTTC.

The chain recombines TRBV14 with TRBJ1-4; no firm D call. CDR3 length equals 12 residues. Germline CDR1 and CDR2: SGHDN and FVKESK. Trimming removed 2 bases at V and 6 bases at J, with 4 bases between. CDR3 residues: CASSQKDEKLFF. CDR3 coding DNA: TGTGCCAGCAGCCAAAAAGATGAAAAACTGTTTTTT.

Notes on this clonotype: At one end the junction does not follow the germline gene, possibly because of a read error. V gene TRBV6-2 or TRBV6-3 combines with J gene TRBJ1-6, with D unclear. Germline CDR1 and CDR2: MNHEY and SVGEGT. The CDR3 runs 13 residues. The CDR3 region has the DNA TGTACCAGCGGGCCCTTGATGAATTCACCCCTCCACTTT. Translated: CTSGPLMNSPLHF.

The chain links TRBV4-1 to TRBJ1-2; D perhaps matches TRBD1 (6 bases). This CDR3 spans 15 amino acids. Germline CDR1 MGHRA, CDR2 YSYEKL. V lost 0 bases, J lost 4 bases, and 12 bases lay in between. Here the CDR3 reads CASSQDPTGIYGYTF. DNA of the CDR3: TGCGCCAGCAGCCAAGACCCAACAGGGATCTATGGCTACACCTTC.

This chain uses TRBV6-1 with TRBJ1-1, with D possibly matching TRBD1 (6 bases). Germline loops: CDR1 MNHNS, CDR2 SASEGT. This CDR3 has 12 amino acids. V shed 6 bases and J shed 8 bases, with 13 bases lying between them. CDR3: CASSRDTEEAFF. The CDR3 coding sequence is TGTGCCAGCAGCCGGGACACCGAAGAAGCTTTCTTT.

The chain combines TRBV20-1 with TRBJ2-5; 10 positions match TRBD2. The V gene's germline CDR1 is DFQATT and CDR2 SNEGSKA (reference sequence). The V segment lost 0 bases and the J segment 5 bases; nucleotides outside the gene matches: 9. CDR3 length: 16 amino acids. The CDR3 DNA is TGCAGTGCTAGAGAGCCAGCGGGGGGGGTCGGGGAGACCCAGTACTTC. Its protein product is CSAREPAGGVGETQYF.